Shown below are 10 T cell receptor beta chains from a single sample sequenced in a study of HIV-infected patients and healthy controls. cDNA was made from around 0.45 ug RNA using alpha and beta constant primers. Using multiplexing indices, alpha and beta chain libraries were generated apart by chain-specific third strand synthesis. Each CDR3 protein is one row after TCRdb ran MiXCR on the 5' RACE reads. The table has some 25,000 distinct CDR3 sequences, 8.5% to 9% seen once. No cell fractionation was done, so the repertoire covers all unsorted peripheral blood T cells. The sample comprised blood. The receptors derive from an adult in good health.

This clonotype was counted ten times or more. The chain uses TRBV10-3 and TRBJ1-1; no definite D call. Germline values: CDR1 ENHRY, CDR2 SYGVKD. This CDR3 has 14 residues. Trimming left V 5 bases short and J 2 bases short, with 12 bases between. CDR3 region: CAISPGPRNTEAFF. Here the CDR3 DNA reads TGTGCCATCAGTCCCGGGCCCCGCAACACTGAAGCTTTCTTT.

This clonotype was counted only a few times. V gene TRBV13 combines with J gene TRBJ1-1, with unresolved D. This CDR3 is built from 15 residues. Trimming took off 6 bases at V and 2 bases at J, with 16 bases between the two ends. Germline loops: CDR1 PRHDT, CDR2 FYEKMQ (reference sequence). The CDR3 region is CASRRNAAGNTEAFF. The CDR3 region has the DNA TGTGCCAGCAGACGAAACGCCGCGGGAAACACTGAAGCTTTCTTT.

This clonotype was observed at least ten times. The rearrangement joins TRBV10-3 to TRBJ2-2; TRBD2 matches at 10 bases. The germline V gene encodes CDR1 ENHRY and CDR2 SYGVKD. The CDR3 loop spans 17 amino acids. With V trimmed by 6 bases and J by 0 bases, 7 bases remained unmatched. This CDR3 is CAIRPLAGDPNTGELFF. The CDR3, as DNA: TGTGCCATCAGACCTCTAGCGGGGGACCCGAACACCGGGGAGCTGTTTTTT.

This clonotype came up many times. The chain links TRBV2 to TRBJ1-6; TRBD1 matches at 8 bases. CDR3 length equals 17 residues. V lost 6 bases and J lost 3; bases outside the gene matches: 10. Germline V gives CDR1 SNHLY, CDR2 FYNNEI. In nucleotides, the CDR3 is TGTGCCAGCAGCCTTTCGACAGGGGTATTCTATAATTCACCCCTCCACTTT. Amino acids: CASSLSTGVFYNSPLHF.

This clonotype was detected many times. This sequence joins TRBV29-1 and TRBJ1-1; D might be TRBD1 (5 bases). This CDR3 comprises 14 residues. V shed 3 bases and J shed 10 bases, with 21 bases lying between them. Looked up from germline, CDR1 is SQVTM and CDR2 is ANQGSEA. In DNA, the CDR3 is TGCAGCGTTGATGAGGGGATCACCGGGGGAGTAGCTTTCTTT. It yields the protein CSVDEGITGGVAFF.

The V call is TRBV6-5, the J call TRBJ2-5, with 11 bases aligning to TRBD2. Germline V gene sequence: CDR1 MNHEY, CDR2 SVGAGI. The CDR3 consists of 17 residues. J was trimmed by 5 bases and V by 2 bases; bases with no gene match: 10. The CDR3 loop reads CASSYGNSGGGVETQYF. For the CDR3, the DNA is TGTGCCAGCAGTTACGGAAATAGCGGGGGGGGGGTGGAGACCCAGTACTTC.

The table lists this clonotype with a few counts. V and J are TRBV10-3 and TRBJ1-2, with D tentatively TRBD1 (6 bases). Trimming pared 10 bases from V and 1 base from J, leaving 16 bases between. The CDR3 contains 14 residues. Germline CDR1 is ENHRY and CDR2 is SYGVKD. The CDR3 spells CATRDPQGNYGYTF. The CDR3 coding sequence is TGTGCCACCAGGGATCCACAGGGTAACTATGGCTACACCTTC.

This clonotype was counted many times. This chain joins TRBV10-3 and TRBJ2-1; D is perhaps TRBD1 (6 bases). The CDR3 spans 13 residues. Trimming left V 6 bases short and J 10 bases short, with 16 bases between. Germline CDR1 ENHRY, CDR2 SYGVKD. CDR3 sequence reads: CAISARGHREQFF. The CDR3 coding sequence is TGTGCCATCAGCGCACGGGGACATAGAGAGCAGTTCTTC.

This clonotype was detected many times. The chain is built from TRBV30 and TRBJ1-5, with 7 bases matching TRBD1. V was pared by 5 bases and J by 3 bases, with 7 bases of the junction left unmatched. CDR1 GTSNPN and CDR2 SVGIG come from the germline V gene (reference sequence). This CDR3 has 14 amino acids. CDR3 sequence reads: CAWDRDSFNQPQHF. Written as DNA, the CDR3 is TGTGCCTGGGACCGGGACAGTTTCAATCAGCCCCAGCATTTT.

The chain combines TRBV5-5 with TRBJ1-5, with D unresolved. V was shortened by 0 bases and J by 0 bases, with 7 bases between the two germline ends. Germline V gives CDR1 SGHKS, CDR2 YYEKEE (reference sequence). CDR3 length equals 15 residues. In DNA, the CDR3 is TGTGCCAGCAGCTTGGATACCTATAGCAATCAGCCCCAGCATTTT. Residues: CASSLDTYSNQPQHF.